Presented here are 14 T cell receptor beta chains from one specimen sequenced in a study of shared clonotypes between healthy human individuals. Generated by immunoSEQ multiplex PCR, the TCRdb table keeps only in-frame clones and is missing some. Of 2 million to 3 million clones listed, under 95% were seen once; the top ten hold about 0.34%. Sequencing was done on a sample of naive CD4+ T cells from PBMCs. Sample subset: CD45RA+ positively selected. These receptors were collected from a man in his late teens or twenties in good health. Some clones in this sample may be carry-over from other donors' samples.

This clone was counted a few times. The gene calls are TRBV2 and TRBJ1-1; D call uncertain. CDR3 length: 15 amino acids. Germline lookup yields CDR1 SNHLY and CDR2 FYNNEI. The V gene lost 2 bases and the J gene lost 0 bases, with 10 bases spanning the gap. The CDR3 loop reads CASSEREGLNTEAFF. CDR3 coding DNA: TGTGCCAGCAGTGAAAGGGAGGGTTTGAACACTGAAGCTTTCTTT.

This chain connects TRBV19 to TRBJ2-4, with 10 bases fitting TRBD1. CDR3 length equals 12 residues. V shed 10 bases, J shed 7 bases, and the junction held 4 bases outside the gene matches. Germline lookup yields CDR1 LNHDA and CDR2 SQIVND (reference sequence). The CDR3 DNA sequence: TGTGCCACAACGGACAGGGGGAACATTCAGTACTTC. The encoded protein is CATTDRGNIQYF.

The chain links TRBV25-1 to TRBJ2-2; 11 bases are a match to TRBD2. The V gene end was trimmed by 8 bases and the J gene end by 4 bases; junction bases not matched to a gene: 3. Germline loops: CDR1 MGHDK, CDR2 SYGVNS. The CDR3 loop spans 14 amino acids. In DNA form, the CDR3 reads TGTGCCAGCTCCGGGACTAGCGGCACCGGGGAGCTGTTTTTT. Translating gives CASSGTSGTGELFF.

V is TRBV7-9 and J is TRBJ2-2; 9 nucleotides line up with TRBD1. Trimming cost V 3 bases and J 3 bases; bases outside gene matches: 2. Looked up from germline, CDR1 is SEHNR and CDR2 is FQNEAQ (reference sequence). The CDR3 is made up of 15 amino acids. CDR3: CASSFRTGDTGELFF. DNA for the CDR3: TGTGCCAGCAGCTTCAGGACAGGGGACACCGGGGAGCTGTTTTTT. Drawing the rest from reference TRBV7-9 and TRBJ2-2, the complete variable domain is DTGVSQNPRHKITKRGQNVTFRCDPISEHNRLYWYRQTLGQGPEFLTYFQNEAQLEKSRLLSDRFSAERPKGSFSTLEIQRTEQGDSAMYLCASSFRTGDTGELFFGEGSRLTVL.

The J gene is TRBJ1-5, the V gene TRBV19, with 9 bases aligning to TRBD1. The CDR3 totals 15 residues. Germline CDR1 is LNHDA and CDR2 is SQIVND (reference sequence). V shed 3 bases and J 3 bases; nucleotides not matched to a gene: 3. In nucleotides, the CDR3 is TGTGCCAGTAGTATCCGGGACAGGGCCAATCAGCCCCAGCATTTT. This gives the protein CASSIRDRANQPQHF.

The CDR3 coding sequence is TGTGCCAGCTCACCACCAAGACTAGCGGGAGAGGATACGCAGTATTTT. This encodes CASSPPRLAGEDTQYF. This chain uses TRBV18 with TRBJ2-3; 12 bases line up with TRBD2. Trimming removed 0 bases from V and 6 bases from J; junction bases left unmatched: 4. The CDR3 consists of 16 residues. Looked up from germline, CDR1 is KGHSH and CDR2 is LQKENI.

V usage is TRBV7-8 and J usage is TRBJ2-7, with 10 bases aligning to TRBD1. V shed 5 bases, J shed 3 bases, and the junction held 4 bases outside the gene matches. Looked up from germline, CDR1 is SGHVS and CDR2 is FQNEAQ. The CDR3 covers 14 residues. The CDR3 nucleotides read TGTGCCAGCAGCACGGGACAGGGGCTCTACGAGCAGTACTTC. As protein: CASSTGQGLYEQYF. The full variable domain, its missing parts supplied by reference TRBV7-8 and TRBJ2-7, is GAGVSQSPRYKVAKRGQDVALRCDPISGHVSLFWYQQALGQGPEFLTYFQNEAQLDKSGLPSDRFFAERPEGSVSTLKIQRTQQEDSAVYLCASSTGQGLYEQYFGPGTRLTVT.

The CDR3 DNA sequence: TGTGCCAGCAGTTACTCGGCCGCTGCGGATCAGCCCCAGCATTTT. It codes for CASSYSAAADQPQHF. This chain links TRBV6-5 with TRBJ1-5; D is unclear. Trimming removed 0 bases at V and 5 bases at J, with 11 bases between. CDR1 is MNHEY, CDR2 SVGAGI, per germline. The CDR3 has 15 amino acids.

The rearrangement links TRBV30 to TRBJ1-5; no firm D call. Germline CDR1 and CDR2: GTSNPN and SVGIG (reference sequence). The CDR3 runs to 12 residues. V dropped 3 bases and J dropped 3 bases, with 6 bases sitting between them. The CDR3 protein is CAWSANNQPQHF. As DNA, the CDR3 is TGTGCCTGGAGCGCGAACAATCAGCCCCAGCATTTT. The entire variable domain, with the rest obtained from reference TRBV30 and TRBJ1-5, is as follows: SQTIHQWPATLVQPVGSPLSLECTVEGTSNPNLYWYRQAAGRGLQLLFYSVGIGQISSEVPQNLSASRPQDRQFILSSKKLLLSDSGFYLCAWSANNQPQHFGDGTRLSIL.

This clone was counted only a few times. This sequence joins TRBV6-6 and TRBJ1-1; D is undetermined. Germline loops: CDR1 MNHNY, CDR2 SVGAGI (reference sequence). The CDR3 runs 15 residues. Trimming pared 5 bases from V and 5 bases from J, leaving 18 bases between. In DNA, the CDR3 is TGTGCCAGCAGTAGCATGATCGACGGAGGGACTGAAGCTTTCTTT. This encodes CASSSMIDGGTEAFF.

The chain uses TRBV9 and TRBJ1-1; tentative D call: TRBD1 (5 bases). Trimming removed 0 bases at V and 8 bases at J, with 11 bases between. This CDR3 comprises 13 residues. The germline gives CDR1 SGDLS, CDR2 YYNGEE. CDR3 sequence (DNA): TGTGCCAGCAGCGTAGATATCCGGACAGAAGCTTTCTTT. Translating it yields CASSVDIRTEAFF.

As to this clone: The same CDR3 arises from other DNA sequences in this sample as well. V and J are TRBV28 and TRBJ1-1; D not resolved. Trimming removed 4 bases at V and 2 bases at J, with 5 bases between. The CDR3 has 12 residues. Germline V gene lookup returns CDR1 MDHEN and CDR2 SYDVKM. The CDR3 region is CASSYRNTEAFF. DNA of the CDR3: TGTGCCAGCAGTTACCGAAACACTGAAGCTTTCTTT.

The chain employs TRBV6-1 and TRBJ1-5, with TRBD1 as a possible D gene (5 bases). This CDR3 has 14 residues. V lost 2 bases to trimming and J lost 1 base, with 6 bases between them. Germline CDR1 is MNHNS and CDR2 is SASEGT. DNA of the CDR3: TGTGCCAGCAGTGAATGGGGCAGCAATCAGCCCCAGCATTTT. This sequence encodes CASSEWGSNQPQHF.

The chain carries TRBV11-2 and TRBJ2-1; 8 positions agree with TRBD2. Germline V gene lookup returns CDR1 SGHAT and CDR2 FQNNGV. This CDR3 contains 15 residues. Trimming cost V 5 bases and J 2 bases; bases outside gene matches: 5. Here the CDR3 reads CASSPTGGPYNEQFF. The CDR3 DNA sequence: TGTGCCAGCAGCCCCACGGGAGGGCCCTACAATGAGCAGTTCTTC. The whole variable domain, remainder taken from reference TRBV11-2 and TRBJ2-1, is EAGVAQSPRYKIIEKRQSVAFWCNPISGHATLYWYQQILGQGPKLLIQFQNNGVVDDSQLPKDRFSAERLKGVDSTLKIQPAKLEDSAVYLCASSPTGGPYNEQFFGPGTRLTVL.